This T cell receptor beta chain was obtained from a study of cytomegalovirus exposure and HLA in healthy donors. PCR primers comprised 60 Vbeta and 13 Jbeta primers. The data were produced by immunoSEQ multiplex PCR, yet TCRdb's version contains in-frame clones alone and is incomplete. The sample records approximately 150,000 clones, 78% being singletons. V was cut by 4 bases and J by 1 base, with 13 bases left in between. The CDR3 length is 16 residues. The germline V gene encodes CDR1 MGHRA and CDR2 YSYEKL. The V call is TRBV4-1, the J call TRBJ2-2; no reliable D call. The sequenced sample was PBMCs. The receptor comes from a female donor in good health and CMV-seronegative. CDR3 bases: TGCGCCAGCAGCCTCCATGGATCAGGGAACACCGGGGAGCTGTTTTTT. It is translated as CASSLHGSGNTGELFF.